The entry below gives a single TCR beta chain sequence along with its context. Participant age was 18 to 89 years, and participants resided in roughly 24 US areas. During the 2 weeks before they entered the study, exposed participants had met someone with a PCR-confirmed or clinician-diagnosed COVID-19 case. The sample belongs to a study of blood T cell repertoires in COVID-19. Clones were sequenced by immunoSEQ multiplex PCR, and TCRdb holds only the in-frame ones, with some missing. Of 180,000 or so clones in the sample, 60% to 80% were seen once. Sample: PBMCs or T cells enriched from blood (not recorded which). The receptor comes from a man in his sixties who had been exposed to COVID-19.

CDR3 protein: CASSEILAGGRDEQFF. CDR3 sequence (DNA): TGTGCCAGCAGTGAAATCCTAGCGGGAGGGCGGGATGAGCAGTTCTTC. The chain has TRBV2 and TRBJ2-1; TRBD2 aligns across 12 bases. V lost 2 bases to trimming and J lost 8 bases; unmatched junction nucleotides: 7. The CDR3 length is 16 residues. CDR1 and CDR2 (germline): SNHLY, FYNNEI.